This T cell receptor beta chain was sequenced in a study of shared clonotypes between healthy human individuals. Findings and caveats of the study: Read depth was anticipated to influence clonotype sharing among donors.

Over several immunoSEQ plates, each subset's genomic DNA was distributed in even portions. Original handling: ImmunoSEQ output held junction-only sequences without quality scores, so filtering differed. Clones were sequenced by immunoSEQ multiplex PCR, and TCRdb holds only the in-frame ones, with some missing. V, J and clone size were drawn from that table, and D and trimming were deduced from the DNA. The sample holds roughly 500,000 clones; about 96% are singletons and the top ten take about 0.059%. Partitioning of CD4+ cells yielded a CD45RA+ naive subset and a CD45RA-negative memory subset. For this clone: No antigen is known for it.

The sequence came from a woman between 25 and 40 years old in good health. Sequencing input: naive CD4+ T cells sorted from blood. The subset here: CD45RA+ positively selected.

In DNA, the CDR3 is TGTGCCAGCAGCCCAACTAGCGGGATAACGGGCGAGCAGTACTTC. Protein sequence: CASSPTSGITGEQYF. The gene calls are TRBV7-6 and TRBJ2-5; 10 positions agree with TRBD2. Judging by the DNA end, TRBJ2-7 fits better; the J call may be wrong. CDR1 and CDR2 from the germline V gene are SGHVS and FNYEAQ. CDR3 length: 15 amino acids.